These T cell receptor beta chains were read from a single sample in a study of T-cell reconstitution after alpha-beta-depleted transplantation in children. Via MiXCR, TCRdb re-called the PCR reads, giving one row per CDR3 protein. The sample consists of a few hundred thousand distinct CDR3 sequences, 27% of them appearing once. The material sequenced was PBMCs, taken before TCRalphabeta/CD19-depleted stem cell transplant. These receptors were collected from a boy younger than two with Wiskott-Aldrich syndrome, due to receive a stem cell transplant. CDR3s include the opening cysteine and the closing phenylalanine or tryptophan. A D gene is named only where the DNA matches it firmly. Clone size is stated in some rows and not others, as once, few, many or a class when expanded.

len: 11; d_gene: .; abundance: .; v_gene: TRBV27; j_gene: TRBJ2-7; CDR3nt: TGTGCCAGCCAAGAGGGCAACGAGCAGTACTTC; CDR3aa: CASQEGNEQYF
len: 14; d_gene: TRBD2; abundance: few; v_gene: TRBV2; j_gene: TRBJ2-7; CDR3nt: TGTGCCAGCAGTGATAGCGGGAGCGGCTACGAGCAGTACTTC; CDR3aa: CASSDSGSGYEQYF
len: 14; d_gene: .; abundance: .; v_gene: TRBV5-5; j_gene: TRBJ2-7; CDR3nt: TGTGCCAGCAGCCGGGACCATTACTACTACGAGCAGTACTTC; CDR3aa: CASSRDHYYYEQYF
len: 17; d_gene: .; abundance: .; v_gene: TRBV7-9; j_gene: TRBJ2-2; CDR3nt: TGTGCCAGCAGCTTAGCGAAGGGGACGGTGGACACCGGGGAGCTGTTTTTT; CDR3aa: CASSLAKGTVDTGELFF
len: 15; d_gene: TRBD2; abundance: .; v_gene: TRBV28; j_gene: TRBJ2-7; CDR3nt: TGTGCCAGCAGCTCCCTACTGGCGGGAGTCCACGAGCAGTACTTC; CDR3aa: CASSSLLAGVHEQYF
len: 16; d_gene: TRBD1; abundance: few; v_gene: TRBV7-9; j_gene: TRBJ1-4; CDR3nt: TGTGCCAGCAGCGCCGGACAGGGGGCAAGGAATGAAAAACTGTTTTTT; CDR3aa: CASSAGQGARNEKLFF
len: 16; d_gene: TRBD2; abundance: few; v_gene: TRBV20-1; j_gene: TRBJ2-3; CDR3nt: TGCAGTGCTGCCCGCCCGGCGGGAGGGCGGACAGATACGCAGTATTTT; CDR3aa: CSAARPAGGRTDTQYF
len: 12; d_gene: TRBD1; abundance: .; v_gene: TRBV10-3; j_gene: TRBJ2-5; CDR3nt: TGTGCCATCAGGGGGACAGGGGAGACCCAGTACTTC; CDR3aa: CAIRGTGETQYF
len: 13; d_gene: .; abundance: few; v_gene: TRBV7-2; j_gene: TRBJ2-1; CDR3nt: TGTGCCAGCAGCTCGCGGCGGTGGAATGAGCAGTTCTTC; CDR3aa: CASSSRRWNEQFF
len: 13; d_gene: TRBD2; abundance: few; v_gene: TRBV29-1; j_gene: TRBJ2-5; CDR3nt: TGCAGCGTTTTAGCGGGCGAGGGGGAGACCCAGTACTTC; CDR3aa: CSVLAGEGETQYF
len: 16; d_gene: TRBD2; abundance: few; v_gene: TRBV6-5; j_gene: TRBJ2-3; CDR3nt: TGTGCCAGCAGTTACAAGGTAGCGGGAGGCACAGATACGCAGTATTTT; CDR3aa: CASSYKVAGGTDTQYF
len: 14; d_gene: .; abundance: many; v_gene: TRBV7-3; j_gene: TRBJ1-1; CDR3nt: TGTGCCAGCAGCCTAAAAGGCGGGAACACTGAAGCTTTCTTT; CDR3aa: CASSLKGGNTEAFF
len: 14; d_gene: .; abundance: few; v_gene: TRBV5-1; j_gene: TRBJ2-5; CDR3nt: TGCGCCAGCAGCTTTGCTGCGTTCCAAGAGACCCAGTACTTC; CDR3aa: CASSFAAFQETQYF
len: 12; d_gene: .; abundance: .; v_gene: TRBV5-4; j_gene: TRBJ1-2; CDR3nt: TGTGCCAGCAGCCCGGTAGTAGGTGGCTACACCTTC; CDR3aa: CASSPVVGGYTF
len: 15; d_gene: TRBD2; abundance: .; v_gene: TRBV10-3; j_gene: TRBJ2-5; CDR3nt: TGTGCCATCAGTGCGGCTAGCGGGAGCCAAGAGACCCAGTACTTC; CDR3aa: CAISAASGSQETQYF
len: 13; d_gene: .; abundance: .; v_gene: TRBV5-5; j_gene: TRBJ1-2; CDR3nt: TGTGCCAGCACCCTAGGGGGTAACTATGGCTACACCTTC; CDR3aa: CASTLGGNYGYTF
len: 12; d_gene: .; abundance: .; v_gene: TRBV20-1; j_gene: TRBJ2-5; CDR3nt: TGCAGTGCATCGATCCTACAAGAGACCCAGTACTTC; CDR3aa: CSASILQETQYF
len: 14; d_gene: .; abundance: .; v_gene: TRBV7-9; j_gene: TRBJ2-7; CDR3nt: TGTGCCAGCAGCCCCTTTAGAGGGTCCTACGAGCAGTACTTC; CDR3aa: CASSPFRGSYEQYF
len: 18; d_gene: .; abundance: few; v_gene: TRBV11-1; j_gene: TRBJ2-6; CDR3nt: TGTGCCAGCAGCTTAGGCGGGGGCCCTTTCTCTGGGGCCAACGTCCTGACTTTC; CDR3aa: CASSLGGGPFSGANVLTF
len: 14; d_gene: TRBD2; abundance: .; v_gene: TRBV5-1; j_gene: TRBJ2-1; CDR3nt: TGCGCCAGCAGGACGGGGAGGGGCTACAATGAGCAGTTCTTC; CDR3aa: CASRTGRGYNEQFF
len: 16; d_gene: .; abundance: few; v_gene: TRBV24-1; j_gene: TRBJ2-5; CDR3nt: TGTGCCACCAGTGAGGGCGGCGGGGTACGGCAAGAGACCCAGTACTTC; CDR3aa: CATSEGGGVRQETQYF
len: 17; d_gene: TRBD2; abundance: .; v_gene: TRBV7-2; j_gene: TRBJ2-1; CDR3nt: TGTGCCAGCAGCTTAGGGAGTCTAGCGGGCCGTTACAATGAGCAGTTCTTC; CDR3aa: CASSLGSLAGRYNEQFF
len: 14; d_gene: .; abundance: few; v_gene: TRBV30; j_gene: TRBJ1-4; CDR3nt: TGTGCCTGGAGGAAGAAAGTTGTCGATGAAAAACTGTTTTTT; CDR3aa: CAWRKKVVDEKLFF